This T cell receptor (beta chain) was retrieved from a study of T cell responses to AZD1222 COVID-19 vaccine (dated by TCRdb to the early 2020s). In terms of the full investigation: Because spike-specific TCR depth and breadth did not differ between the two schedules, AZD1222 recipients who got a second dose at roughly 4 weeks were pooled with those who got a second dose at roughly 12 weeks. A total of 233 trial participants underwent TCR sequencing, of whom roughly 210 received two doses of AZD1222 and about 25 received two doses of the MenACWY control vaccine. Trial participants were enrolled by age into 18-55, 56-69 and 70-plus year subgroups, with roughly 160, 29 and 62 TCR-sequenced participants respectively. What the research found in general, with its limitations: Conclusions about previously exposed vaccinees are limited because only six or seven AZD1222 recipients were SARS-CoV-2 seropositive at baseline. CD4 TCRs associated with the vaccine covered the entire spike protein, and the dominant responses were in regions 160-218 and 743-854. No day 14 peak-response samples were available, so repertoires were characterized only after the peak T cell response. Nearly half of unique spike-specific TCRs reportedly recognized epitopes outside regions mutated in the B.1.351 and B.1.1.7 variants. A significant rise in spike-specific TCR breadth and depth was observed after two AZD1222 doses relative to day 0 and relative to MenACWY recipients. Participants were mostly white British, with more females than males. The authors suggested clonal diversity may have been underestimated. The 56-69-year group was small, and its depth increase did not reach significance, likely because of low power.

The CDR3 regions of human TCRbeta chains were subjected to immunosequencing. The authors processed their data as follows. TCRs in the repertoires were compared against a reference library of SARS-CoV-2-specific TCRs that had been generated with the MIRA antigen-specificity platform. Breadth was defined as the fraction of unique TCRs that were SARS-CoV-2-associated, and depth was defined as the fraction of total T cells that were SARS-CoV-2-associated. Using the MIRA data, every spike-specific TCR was mapped to the spike region that the TCR reacted to and assigned to either a CD4 or a CD8 class. Log10-transformed breadth and depth values were compared by one-way ANOVA with Sidak's multiple comparisons tests. The table comes from immuneACCESS by way of TCRdb, which keeps in-frame sequences with V and J called. Part of the clones is missing from these tables; in studies checked, under half for an unresolved V gene and the rest for unknown reasons. The DNA gave D and trimming, while V, J and clone size come from that table. The sample data list about 96,000 clones, and 85% to 90% of these were observed just once. The ten most abundant clones make up 20% to 30% of the sample.

This specimen's time point label, interpreted: baseline before first vaccination. Vaccinee samples came from UK trials COV001 and COV002, including a single-blind randomized controlled phase 2/3 trial of AZD1222 (ChAdOx1 nCoV-19) in healthy adults. Trial participant PBMC samples were collected at day 0 and day 28 after the second dose for TCRbeta chain sequencing. The germline ends are 7 bases apart after V is trimmed by 0 bases and J by 8 bases. In the germline V gene, CDR1 corresponds to LGHNA and CDR2 to YNFKEQ. The CDR3 sequence holds 13 residues, the cysteine and phenylalanine included. Of all the DNA, just the CDR3 is kept, 39 bases in frame from base 1. With respect to this clone: Its target antigen remains unknown. Base qualities are not recorded, but no much larger clone differs from it by a single base.

This receptor was identified in an adult in good health. The chain is encoded by TRBV4-2 joined to TRBJ1-4, with the D gene not confidently named. The sample consisted of peripheral blood, taken on day 0 of AZD1222 vaccination. The CDR3 amino acid sequence is: CASSQDRGEKLFF. The nucleotide sequence reads TGTGCCAGCAGCCAAGATCGAGGGGAAAAACTGTTTTTT.